The 2 T cell receptor beta chains reported below all come from one sample, sequenced in a study of CD8+ T cells in alopecia areata. Treatment reported: oral pan-JAK inhibitor, 5-10 mg twice daily. Reverse transcription of extracted RNA yielded cDNA, which provided the sequencing template. Profiling relied on immunoSEQ multiplex PCR, and the TCRdb table lists in-frame clones only, not all of them. The profile shows 100,000 to 120,000 clones, around three fifths of them singletons. The sample was CD4+ T cells sorted from blood, taken at week 24, from a patient treated with tofacitinib. Receptors originate from a human donor with alopecia areata.

This clone was seen more than once but under ten times. The chain recombines TRBV30 with TRBJ2-3; D perhaps matches TRBD2 (6 bases). The CDR3 length is 15 residues. Germline-derived CDR1 and CDR2 are GTSNPN and SVGIG (reference sequence). Trimming removed 0 bases at V and 0 bases at J, with 10 bases between. This chain's CDR3 is CAWSVGGDSTDTQYF. CDR3 sequence (DNA): TGTGCCTGGAGTGTCGGGGGAGATAGCACAGATACGCAGTATTTT.

A few counts support this clone. The CDR3 loop is CASSAPGQGARGANVLTF. CDR3 nucleotides: TGTGCCAGCAGCGCTCCGGGACAGGGGGCGAGAGGGGCCAACGTCCTGACTTTC. The chain has TRBV5-6 and TRBJ2-6; 12 bases line up with TRBD1. The V gene end was trimmed by 4 bases and the J gene end by 4 bases; junction bases not matched to a gene: 9. This CDR3 spans 18 amino acids. Germline values: CDR1 SGHDT, CDR2 YYEEEE.